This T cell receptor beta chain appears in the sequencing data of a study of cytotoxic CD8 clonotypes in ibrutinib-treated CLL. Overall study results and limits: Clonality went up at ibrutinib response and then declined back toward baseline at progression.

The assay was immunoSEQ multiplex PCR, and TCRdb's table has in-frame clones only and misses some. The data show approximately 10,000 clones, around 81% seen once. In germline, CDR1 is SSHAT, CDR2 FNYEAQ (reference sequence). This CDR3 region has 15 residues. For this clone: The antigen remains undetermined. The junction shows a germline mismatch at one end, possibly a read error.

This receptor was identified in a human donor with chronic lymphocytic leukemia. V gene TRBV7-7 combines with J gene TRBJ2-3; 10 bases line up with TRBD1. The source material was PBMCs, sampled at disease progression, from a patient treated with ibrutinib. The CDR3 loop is CASSSGTGGTDTQYF. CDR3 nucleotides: TGTGCTAGCAGCTCCGGGACAGGGGGCACAGATACGCAGTATTTT.